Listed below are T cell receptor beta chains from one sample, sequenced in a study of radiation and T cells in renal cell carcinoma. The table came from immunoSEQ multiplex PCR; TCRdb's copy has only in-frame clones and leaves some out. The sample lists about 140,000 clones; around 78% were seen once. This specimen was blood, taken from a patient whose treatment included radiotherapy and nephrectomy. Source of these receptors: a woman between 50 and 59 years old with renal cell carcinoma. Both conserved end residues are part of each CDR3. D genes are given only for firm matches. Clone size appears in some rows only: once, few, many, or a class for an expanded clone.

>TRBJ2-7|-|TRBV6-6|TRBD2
TGTGCCAGCGCCGGGGGGGCTACCTACGAGCAGTACTTC
CASAGGATYEQYF
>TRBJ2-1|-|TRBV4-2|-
TGTGCCAGCAACCAACCGGGGCGGGATGAGCAGTTCTTC
CASNQPGRDEQFF
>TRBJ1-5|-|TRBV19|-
TGTGCCAGTAGTATAGGCAGGGGTACTCAGCCCCAGCATTTT
CASSIGRGTQPQHF
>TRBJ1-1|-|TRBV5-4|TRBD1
TGTGCCAGCAGCGGGCAGGGGGCCAACACTGAAGCTTTCTTT
CASSGQGANTEAFF
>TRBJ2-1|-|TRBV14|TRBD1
TGTGCCAGCAGCCGTCACAGGGGGCGCCCCTACAATGAGCAGTTCTTC
CASSRHRGRPYNEQFF
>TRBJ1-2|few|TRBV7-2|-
TGTGCCAGCAGCTTAGTTAACAATGGCTACACCTTC
CASSLVNNGYTF
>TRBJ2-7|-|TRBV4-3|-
TGCGCCAGCAGCCAAGCCGGCGGAATCTCCTCCTACGAGCAGTACTTC
CASSQAGGISSYEQYF
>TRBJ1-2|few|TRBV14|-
TGTGCCAGCAGCCCGGACAGCTATGGCTACACCTTC
CASSPDSYGYTF
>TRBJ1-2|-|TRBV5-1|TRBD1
TGCGCCAGCAGCTTGAATTCAGGGGGCAACTATGGCTACACCTTC
CASSLNSGGNYGYTF
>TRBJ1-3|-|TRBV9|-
TGTGCCAGCAGCGTACCTGCGCCGACAGTTCCGAGCTCTGGAAACACCATATATTTT
CASSVPAPTVPSSGNTIYF
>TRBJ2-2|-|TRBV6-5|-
TGTGCCAGCAGACCAGGGGGGCGGGCCGGGGAGCTGTTTTTT
CASRPGGRAGELFF
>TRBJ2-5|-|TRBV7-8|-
TGTGCCAGCAGCCAAAAGCGGGTAAACATCCAAGAGACCCAGTACTTC
CASSQKRVNIQETQYF
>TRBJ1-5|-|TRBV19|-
TGTGCCAGTAGTGGCGCCGGGGCAATCAATTTT
CASSGAGAINF
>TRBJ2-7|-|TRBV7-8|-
TGTGCCAGCAGCTTAGGTGGGGGCGACGAGCAGTACTTC
CASSLGGGDEQYF
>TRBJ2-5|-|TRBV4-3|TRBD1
TGCGCCAGCAGCCAAGACGGACAGGGCCGTAGGACCCAGTACTTC
CASSQDGQGRRTQYF
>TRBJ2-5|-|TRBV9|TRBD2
TGTGCCAGCAACTTAGCGGGAGGGGAGACCCAGTACTTC
CASNLAGGETQYF
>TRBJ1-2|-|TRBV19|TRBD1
TGTGCCAGTAGTATTGGCGGCCTCCAGGGGGCGGTTGGCTACACCTTC
CASSIGGLQGAVGYTF
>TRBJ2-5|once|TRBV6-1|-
TGTGCCAGCAGTGAAGCGCGGGCAGGCGCGGAGACCCAGTACTTC
CASSEARAGAETQYF
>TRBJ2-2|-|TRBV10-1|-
TGCGCCAGCAGTCCCCTTAAATCGGGGAACACCGGGGAGCTGTTTTTT
CASSPLKSGNTGELFF
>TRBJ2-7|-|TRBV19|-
TGTGCCAGTAGTGTCGGCCAGGCGGAGGCCTACGAGCAGTACTTC
CASSVGQAEAYEQYF
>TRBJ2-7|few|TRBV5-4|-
TGTGCCAGCAGCTTGGATGCCTACGAGCAGTACTTC
CASSLDAYEQYF
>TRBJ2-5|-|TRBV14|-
TGTGCCAGCAGCCTGCTGGGGGCGCGGGAGACCCAGTACTTC
CASSLLGARETQYF
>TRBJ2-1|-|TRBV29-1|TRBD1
TGCAGCGGCGGAGGACAGGGCTCCTACAATGAGCAGTTCTTC
CSGGGQGSYNEQFF
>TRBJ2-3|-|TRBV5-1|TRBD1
TGCGCCAGCAAAGGACAGGGGACAGATACGCAGTATTTT
CASKGQGTDTQYF
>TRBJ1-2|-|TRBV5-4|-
TGCGCCAGCAGCCGAGATCGGGGCTACACCTTC
CASSRDRGYTF
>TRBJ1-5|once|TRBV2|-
TGTGCCAGCATGAAATGGAGCAATCAGCCCCAGCATTTT
CASMKWSNQPQHF
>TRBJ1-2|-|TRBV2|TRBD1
TGTGCCAGCAGCGAAGGGACAGTCCCGGGGGATGGCTACACCTTC
CASSEGTVPGDGYTF
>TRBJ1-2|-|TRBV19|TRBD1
TGTGCCAGTAGTTCGCACGACAGGGAGTATGGAGGCTACACCTTC
CASSSHDREYGGYTF
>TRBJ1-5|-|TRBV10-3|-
TGTGCCATCGGGGGGACTCCCAGCAATCAGCCCCAGCATTTT
CAIGGTPSNQPQHF
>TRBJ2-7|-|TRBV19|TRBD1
TGTGCCAGTAGTATTACCGGACAGGCCAGCTCCTACGAGCAGTACTTC
CASSITGQASSYEQYF
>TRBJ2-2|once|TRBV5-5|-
TGTGCCAGCAGCTTGGGGCAGGTCTACACCGGGGAGCTGTTTTTT
CASSLGQVYTGELFF
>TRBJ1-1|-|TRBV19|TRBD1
TGTGCCACCTTGACAGGGCCAAGACCGAACACTGAAGCTTTCTTT
CATLTGPRPNTEAFF
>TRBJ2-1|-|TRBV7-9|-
TGTGCCAGCAGCAACCCCAACAGATACAATGAGCAGTTCTTC
CASSNPNRYNEQFF
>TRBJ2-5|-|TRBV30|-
TGTGCCTGGAGTGGGGCCCGACAAGAGACCCAGTACTTC
CAWSGARQETQYF
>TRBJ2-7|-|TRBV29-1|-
TGCAGCGTTGAAGGAATAGGGGGGACAACCTACGAGCAGTACTTC
CSVEGIGGTTYEQYF
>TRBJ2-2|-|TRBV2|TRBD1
TGTGCCAGCAGTGGAACAGGGGTCACCGGGGAGCTGTTTTTT
CASSGTGVTGELFF
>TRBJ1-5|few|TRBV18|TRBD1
TGTGCCAGCTCACCTACAGGGGATCAGCCCCAGCATTTT
CASSPTGDQPQHF
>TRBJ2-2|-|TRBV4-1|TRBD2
TGCGCCAGCAGCCAACCTATTGGGAGGGATACCGGGGAGCTGTTTTTT
CASSQPIGRDTGELFF
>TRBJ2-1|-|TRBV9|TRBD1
TGTGCCAGCAGCCCGCCGGGACAGGGTCTTTGGAATGAGCAGTTCTTC
CASSPPGQGLWNEQFF
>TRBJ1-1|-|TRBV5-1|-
TGCGCCAGCAGCTGGGGACAGAACACTGAAGCTTTCTTT
CASSWGQNTEAFF
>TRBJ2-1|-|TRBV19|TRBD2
TGTGCCAGTAGTACCGGGACTAGCGGGATCGGGTCCTACAATGAGCAGTTCTTC
CASSTGTSGIGSYNEQFF
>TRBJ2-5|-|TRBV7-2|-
TGTGCCAGCAGCTTTAAATCGGGTCTCGGGGAGACCCAGTACTTC
CASSFKSGLGETQYF
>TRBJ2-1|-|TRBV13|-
TGTGCCAGCAGCCTACAGGGTGGGGCGAGAAATGAGCAGTTCTTC
CASSLQGGARNEQFF
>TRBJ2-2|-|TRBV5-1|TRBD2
TGCGCCAGCAGCTGGATGGCTAGCGGGGGGCCCAACACCGGGGAGCTGTTTTTT
CASSWMASGGPNTGELFF
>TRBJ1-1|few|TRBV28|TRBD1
TGTGCCAGCAGTTTATGGGGACAGGGAACTGAAGCTTTCTTT
CASSLWGQGTEAFF
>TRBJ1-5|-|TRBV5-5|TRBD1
TGTGCCAGCAGCTCAGGCGGGGACAGGGGGCAGCCCCAGCATTTT
CASSSGGDRGQPQHF
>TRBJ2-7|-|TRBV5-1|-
TGCGCCAGCAGCTGGCAGGGGCCCGAGTACGAGCAGTACTTC
CASSWQGPEYEQYF
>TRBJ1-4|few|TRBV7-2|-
TGTGCCAGCAGCTTGTCCCGGGTGGATGAAAAACTGTTTTTT
CASSLSRVDEKLFF